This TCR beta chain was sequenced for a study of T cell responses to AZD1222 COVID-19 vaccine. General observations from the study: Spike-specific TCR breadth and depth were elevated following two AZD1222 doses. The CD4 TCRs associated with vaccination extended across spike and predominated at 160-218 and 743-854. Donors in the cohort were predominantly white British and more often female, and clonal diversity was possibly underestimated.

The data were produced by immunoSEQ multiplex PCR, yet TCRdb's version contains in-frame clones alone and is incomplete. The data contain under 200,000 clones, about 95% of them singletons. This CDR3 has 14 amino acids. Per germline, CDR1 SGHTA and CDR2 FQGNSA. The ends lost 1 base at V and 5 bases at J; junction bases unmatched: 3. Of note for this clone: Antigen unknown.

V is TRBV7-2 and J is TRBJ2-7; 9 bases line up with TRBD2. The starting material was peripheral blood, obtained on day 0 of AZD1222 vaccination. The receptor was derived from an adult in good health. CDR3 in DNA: TGTGCCAGCAGCTTAGTTTGGACTAGCGACGAGCAGTACTTC. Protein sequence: CASSLVWTSDEQYF.